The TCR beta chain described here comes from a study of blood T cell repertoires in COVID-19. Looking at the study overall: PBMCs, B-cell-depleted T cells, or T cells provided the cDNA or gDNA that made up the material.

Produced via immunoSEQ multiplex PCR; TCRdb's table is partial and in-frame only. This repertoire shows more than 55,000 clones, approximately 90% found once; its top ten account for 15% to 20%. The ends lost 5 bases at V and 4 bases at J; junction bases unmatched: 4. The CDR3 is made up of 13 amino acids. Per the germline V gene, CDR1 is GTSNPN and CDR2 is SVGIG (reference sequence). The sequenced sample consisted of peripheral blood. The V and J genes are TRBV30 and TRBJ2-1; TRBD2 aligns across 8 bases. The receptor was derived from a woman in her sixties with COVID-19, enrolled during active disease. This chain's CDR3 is CAWASGSYNEQFF. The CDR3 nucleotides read TGTGCCTGGGCCAGCGGGAGTTACAATGAGCAGTTCTTC.